These 32 T cell receptor beta chains were sequenced from one sample in a study of technical replicates of blood from a handful of donors. Libraries were prepared by immunoSEQ multiplex PCR; TCRdb keeps only in-frame clonotypes and omits some of them. The sample yields tens of thousands of clones, nearly 96% seen once. Sequenced: T cells isolated from PBMCs. These TCRs come from a human donor in good health.

This chain connects TRBV11-2 to TRBJ2-5; a possible D gene is TRBD2 (6 bases). The CDR3 has 13 amino acids. Germline V CDR1 and CDR2: SGHAT, FQNNGV. V was shortened by 6 bases and J by 5 bases, with 13 bases between the two germline ends. DNA for the CDR3: TGTGCCAGCAGGTACACGGCGGGGGAGACCCAGTACTTC. Its protein is CASRYTAGETQYF.

The chain recombines TRBV4-2 with TRBJ2-7; 7 bases line up with TRBD2. This CDR3 has 16 residues. After removal of 0 bases from V and 3 bases from J, the junction contained 8 bases not matched to a gene. Germline V gene data show CDR1 as LGHNA and CDR2 as YNFKEQ. This chain's CDR3 is CASSQEATSVNYEQYF. The CDR3 DNA is TGTGCCAGCAGCCAAGAGGCTACTAGCGTTAACTACGAGCAGTACTTC.

V and J are TRBV27 and TRBJ1-4; the D gene is possibly TRBD1 (5 bases). V was clipped by 4 bases and J by 8 bases, with 11 bases between them. Germline V lookup: CDR1 MNHEY, CDR2 SMNVEV (reference sequence). The CDR3 is 13 residues long. CDR3 loop: CASSWIPGEKLFF. Here the CDR3 DNA reads TGTGCCAGCAGTTGGATACCAGGGGAAAAACTGTTTTTT.

The V and J genes are TRBV21-1 and TRBJ1-3. TRBV21-1 is given as a pseudogene. There are 13 residues in the CDR3. For the CDR3, the DNA is TGTGCCAGTACTAAAGAAGAAGGAAACACCATATATTTT. Residues: CASTKEEGNTIYF.

This chain connects TRBV5-1 to TRBJ1-5, with D unclear. CDR1 is SGHRS and CDR2 is YFSETQ in the germline V gene. The CDR3 has 13 amino acids. The V gene lost 0 bases and the J gene lost 4 bases, with 5 bases spanning the gap. As DNA, the CDR3 is TGCGCCAGCAGCTTGGGGGCAAATCAGCCCCAGCATTTT. It is translated as CASSLGANQPQHF.

The chain couples TRBV6-1 to TRBJ1-1, with D maybe TRBD1 (6 bases). The V and J ends lost 6 bases and 9 bases respectively, with 17 bases between them. The CDR3 is 13 amino acids. CDR1 is MNHNS and CDR2 is SASEGT in the germline V gene. The CDR3 DNA follows: TGTGCCAGCAGAGACTTGCTGGGACACCAAGCTTTCTTT. It translates to CASRDLLGHQAFF.

The chain recombines TRBV7-3 with TRBJ2-2, with TRBD1 matching over 10 bases. The germline CDR1 and CDR2 sequences are SGHTA and FQGTGA. This CDR3 is built from 16 residues. The trim removed 5 bases at V and 1 base at J, leaving 4 bases unmatched. CDR3 bases: TGTGCCAGCAGCCTCGGGACAGGGGAGAACACCGGGGAGCTGTTTTTT. This gives the protein CASSLGTGENTGELFF. Based on the CDR3 plus reference TRBV7-3 and TRBJ2-2, the full variable domain is GAGVSQTPSNKVTEKGKYVELRCDPISGHTALYWYRQSLGQGPEFLIYFQGTGAADDSGLPNDRFFAVRPEGSVSTLKIQRTERGDSAVYLCASSLGTGENTGELFFGEGSRLTVL.

This rearrangement joins TRBV5-1 to TRBJ1-4; 9 positions match TRBD1. The junction had 7 bases not matched to a gene; V was cut back by 4 bases and J by 3 bases. Germline lookup yields CDR1 SGHRS and CDR2 YFSETQ. The CDR3 totals 16 residues. The CDR3 is CASSPTGGAANEKLFF. Written as DNA, the CDR3 is TGCGCCAGCAGCCCCACAGGGGGCGCGGCTAATGAAAAACTGTTTTTT.

The chain recombines TRBV19 with TRBJ2-2; TRBD1 might be the D (6 bases). CDR3 size: 13 residues. Trimming shortened V by 8 bases and J by 1 base, and 8 bases separated the two germline ends. The V gene's germline CDR1 is LNHDA and CDR2 SQIVND (reference sequence). The CDR3 loop reads CASFRGNTGELFF. DNA for the CDR3: TGTGCCAGTTTCAGGGGGAACACCGGGGAGCTGTTTTTT.

The chain combines TRBV19 with TRBJ1-1, with 9 nucleotides matching TRBD1. CDR3 length: 15 amino acids. V was clipped by 5 bases and J by 5 bases; unmatched bases: 9. The germline CDR1 and CDR2 sequences are LNHDA and SQIVND (reference sequence). The DNA of the CDR3 is TGTGCCAGTAGTGCCCTGGACAGGGGCGATACTGAAGCTTTCTTT. Protein: CASSALDRGDTEAFF.

This clone has just one count. This rearrangement joins TRBV5-4 to TRBJ2-2, with D possibly being TRBD1 (6 bases). The CDR3 runs 12 residues. Between the trimmed V and J ends, which lost 8 bases and 8 bases, there was a span of 13 bases. CDR1 and CDR2 (germline): SGHNT, YYREEE (reference sequence). The CDR3 coding sequence is TGTGCCAGTCAGGGGAGAAGGGGGGAGCTGTTTTTT. Translating it yields CASQGRRGELFF.

Points on this clone: The junction departs from germline at one end; a sequencing error may be responsible. This chain links TRBV6-5 with TRBJ2-1; D uncertain. The CDR3 spans 12 residues. The germline gives CDR1 MNHEY, CDR2 SVGAGI. CDR3 residues: CASSYSNNEQFF. CDR3 in DNA: TGTGCCAGCAGTTACTCCAACAATGAGCAGTTCTTC.

V and J are TRBV21-1 and TRBJ2-7; the listed D gene, TRBD1, was not tested against the DNA. TRBV21-1 is given as a pseudogene. The CDR3 is made up of 14 amino acids. For the CDR3, the DNA is TGTGCCAGCAGCGCGACAGGGATCTCCTACGAGCAGTACTTC. It yields the protein CASSATGISYEQYF.

The V and J genes are TRBV28 and TRBJ1-3; D is ambiguous. The CDR3 contains 17 residues. Trimming took 4 bases from V and 1 from J, leaving 17 bases between them. Germline V CDR1 and CDR2: MDHEN, SYDVKM. The CDR3 loop reads CASSYESPTNSGNTIYF. CDR3 in DNA: TGTGCCAGCAGTTACGAGAGCCCGACAAATTCTGGAAACACCATATATTTT.

The chain employs TRBV11-3 and TRBJ1-1; TRBD1 might be the D (5 bases). Germline V gene lookup returns CDR1 SGHNT and CDR2 YENEEA. V was pared by 5 bases and J by 6 bases, with 13 bases between. There are 13 residues in the CDR3. CDR3 in amino acids: CASSRGDFSEAFF. The CDR3, as DNA: TGTGCCAGCAGCAGGGGCGATTTTTCTGAAGCTTTCTTT.

V gene TRBV10-3 combines with J gene TRBJ2-7, with 10 nucleotides matching TRBD1. Germline V CDR1 and CDR2: ENHRY, SYGVKD. The CDR3 is 14 amino acids. After removal of 4 bases from V and 2 bases from J, the junction contained 2 bases not matched to a gene. In DNA form, the CDR3 reads TGTGCCATCAGTGGGGACAGGGGTACCTACGAGCAGTACTTC. Amino acids: CAISGDRGTYEQYF.

This clone was seen only once. CDR3 sequence reads: CASSPGGENTEAFF. The CDR3 DNA follows: TGTGCCAGCAGTCCCGGGGGGGAAAACACTGAAGCTTTCTTT. The genes are TRBV6-1 and TRBJ1-1; maybe TRBD1 (5 bases). Per the germline V gene, CDR1 is MNHNS and CDR2 is SASEGT. The CDR3 totals 14 residues. Deletions cut 5 bases from V and 2 bases from J, with 12 bases between.

This clone appeared a single time. The V gene is TRBV7-9, the J gene TRBJ1-3, with D unresolved. V gave up 2 bases and J gave up 0 bases, with 8 bases separating them. CDR3 length equals 15 residues. CDR1 SEHNR and CDR2 FQNEAQ come from the germline V gene (reference sequence). Here the CDR3 DNA reads TGTGCCAGCAGCTTACTCCGGTCCTCTGGAAACACCATATATTTT. This encodes CASSLLRSSGNTIYF.

This sequence joins TRBV4-3 and TRBJ1-1; D uncertain. V dropped 0 bases and J dropped 0 bases, with 14 bases sitting between them. Looked up from germline, CDR1 is LGHNA and CDR2 is YSLEER. This CDR3 spans 17 amino acids. The CDR3 protein is CASSQELSWEVNTEAFF. The CDR3 coding sequence is TGCGCCAGCAGCCAAGAGTTATCCTGGGAGGTGAACACTGAAGCTTTCTTT.

This rearrangement joins TRBV27 to TRBJ1-4; D gene unclear. The V gene lost 3 bases and the J gene lost 2 bases, with 19 bases spanning the gap. The germline V gene encodes CDR1 MNHEY and CDR2 SMNVEV (reference sequence). The CDR3 extends over 18 amino acids. CDR3 protein: CASSFRPRAQATNEKLFF. CDR3 coding DNA: TGTGCCAGCAGTTTCCGCCCCCGAGCTCAGGCGACTAATGAAAAACTGTTTTTT.

The gene calls are TRBV7-2 and TRBJ2-1; perhaps TRBD2 as D (7 bases). Germline V lookup: CDR1 SGHTA, CDR2 FQGNSA. The CDR3 has 16 amino acids. Trimming stripped 0 bases from V and 5 bases from J, with 14 bases between. The CDR3 loop reads CASSLAPGGGNNEQFF. The CDR3 coding sequence is TGTGCCAGCAGCTTAGCTCCGGGGGGCGGGAACAATGAGCAGTTCTTC.

The chain joins TRBV30 to TRBJ1-5; D may be TRBD1 (5 bases). Germline CDR1 is GTSNPN and CDR2 is SVGIG (reference sequence). The CDR3 covers 17 residues. The V end was cut by 1 base, the J end by 5 bases, with 21 bases between. The CDR3 loop is CAWSAVRAGFKDQPQHF. CDR3 nucleotide sequence: TGTGCCTGGAGTGCGGTCAGGGCAGGATTTAAGGATCAGCCCCAGCATTTT.

The V and J genes are TRBV9 and TRBJ1-2; D perhaps matches TRBD1 (5 bases). The CDR3 totals 15 residues. From germline, CDR1 is SGDLS and CDR2 YYNGEE. V was shortened by 2 bases and J by 4 bases, with 15 bases between the two germline ends. The CDR3 nucleotides read TGTGCCAGCAGCGTTGGGGGACTTCAGCCCTATGGCTACACCTTC. Its translation: CASSVGGLQPYGYTF.

V gene TRBV2 combines with J gene TRBJ2-3; D is perhaps TRBD1 (5 bases). The CDR3 has 14 amino acids. Trimming removed 6 bases from V and 1 base from J, with 11 bases in between. CDR1 and CDR2 (germline): SNHLY, FYNNEI. CDR3 amino acids: CASSFQGGTDTQYF. In DNA, the CDR3 is TGTGCCAGCAGCTTTCAGGGTGGCACAGATACGCAGTATTTT.

This clone was counted once. The V call is TRBV5-5, the J call TRBJ1-1, with a tentative D call TRBD1 (6 bases). The V and J ends lost 6 bases and 6 bases respectively, with 18 bases between them. The germline CDR1 and CDR2 sequences are SGHKS and YYEKEE (reference sequence). This CDR3 spans 14 amino acids. CDR3 sequence reads: CASIYGTPEAEAFF. CDR3 in DNA: TGTGCCAGCATTTACGGGACACCGGAGGCTGAAGCTTTCTTT.

V gene TRBV30 combines with J gene TRBJ1-4, with a tentative D call TRBD1 (5 bases). The CDR3 spans 12 residues. V was clipped by 3 bases and J by 7 bases, with 9 bases between them. Germline V lookup: CDR1 GTSNPN, CDR2 SVGIG (reference sequence). The chain's CDR3 is CAWRTALEKLFF. CDR3 bases: TGTGCCTGGAGGACAGCACTTGAAAAACTGTTTTTT.

The V call is TRBV7-9, the J call TRBJ2-3; D perhaps matches TRBD2 (6 bases). The CDR3 loop spans 14 amino acids. V was shortened by 5 bases and J by 0 bases, with 9 bases between the two germline ends. Germline CDR1 is SEHNR and CDR2 is FQNEAQ (reference sequence). The CDR3: CASSGSGSTDTQYF. The CDR3 nucleotides are TGTGCCAGCAGCGGTAGCGGTAGCACAGATACGCAGTATTTT.

This clone was seen just once. The chain links TRBV28 to TRBJ1-1, with a possible D match to TRBD1 (6 bases). CDR1 is MDHEN and CDR2 is SYDVKM in the germline V gene. This CDR3 region has 14 residues. V was cut by 4 bases and J by 5 bases, with 14 bases left in between. CDR3 sequence (DNA): TGTGCCAGCAGTTACTCAGGGGAAGGAACTGAAGCTTTCTTT. This encodes CASSYSGEGTEAFF. The full variable domain, rest sourced from reference TRBV28 and TRBJ1-1, is DVKVTQSSRYLVKRTGEKVFLECVQDMDHENMFWYRQDPGLGLRLIYFSYDVKMKEKGDIPEGYSVSREKKERFSLILESASTNQTSMYLCASSYSGEGTEAFFGQGTRLTVV.

The rearrangement joins TRBV18 to TRBJ1-5; no clear D. Germline CDR1 and CDR2: KGHSH and LQKENI. The CDR3 is 17 amino acids. Trimming stripped 5 bases from V and 6 bases from J, with 23 bases between. CDR3 loop: CASSSERAGPIGQPQHF. Written as DNA, the CDR3 is TGTGCCAGCTCAAGCGAAAGGGCGGGCCCCATAGGTCAGCCCCAGCATTTT.

The chain links TRBV2 to TRBJ1-3; 7 bases match TRBD1. Germline assignment: CDR1 SNHLY and CDR2 FYNNEI. Germline trimming cut 8 bases from V and 8 bases from J; bases unmatched to any gene: 6. The CDR3 is made up of 12 amino acids. The DNA for the CDR3 is TGTGCCAGCTCCGGGACAGCTGACACCATATATTTT. This gives the protein CASSGTADTIYF.

This chain connects TRBV20-1 to TRBJ1-1; D is ambiguous. The V and J ends lost 5 bases and 6 bases respectively, with 7 bases between them. Germline CDR1 and CDR2: DFQATT and SNEGSKA (reference sequence). The CDR3 is made up of 10 amino acids. The CDR3 coding sequence is TGCAGTGCTGGTAGATCTGAAGCTTTCTTT. Residues: CSAGRSEAFF.

The CDR3 loop reads CSVETDMNTEAFF. The CDR3 DNA sequence: TGCAGCGTTGAGACAGATATGAACACTGAAGCTTTCTTT. V and J are TRBV29-1 and TRBJ1-1, with a possible D match to TRBD1 (5 bases). V shed 3 bases and J shed 0 bases, with 8 bases lying between them. The CDR3 contains 13 residues. CDR1 is SQVTM and CDR2 is ANQGSEA in the germline V gene.